This is a list of T cell receptor beta chains from one sample in a study of OX40 agonist ivuxolimab in advanced cancers. TCRdb keeps only in-frame clones here, not all; method: immunoSEQ multiplex PCR. The table records tens of thousands of clones, 70% to 90% of them present only once. The specimen comprised CD4+ or CD8+ T cells sorted from blood, sampled in a trial of the OX40 agonist ivuxolimab. These receptors originate from an adult with an advanced solid tumor such as melanoma, head and neck, liver or kidney cancer. Both conserved end residues are part of each CDR3. D genes are given only for firm matches. Rows may omit the clone size; those that give it use once, few, many or a size class.

>.|TRBV4-3|TRBJ1-5|TRBD1
CASSPDRGSGQPQHF
TGCGCCAGCAGCCCTGACAGGGGGTCGGGTCAGCCCCAGCATTTT
>.|TRBV11-2|TRBJ2-1|.
CASSRPGTLYNEQFF
TGTGCCAGCAGCCGTCCGGGTACTCTTTACAATGAGCAGTTCTTC
>.|TRBV29-1|TRBJ2-7|.
CSATTAGIAYEQYF
TGCAGCGCCACGACGGCAGGGATAGCCTACGAGCAGTACTTC
>few|TRBV2|TRBJ1-3|.
CASSESWVFRSGNTIYF
TGTGCCAGCAGTGAAAGTTGGGTTTTCCGCTCTGGAAACACCATATATTTT
>.|TRBV9|TRBJ1-2|TRBD1
CASRESGGNSGYTF
TGTGCCAGCAGGGAATCAGGGGGCAACAGTGGCTACACCTTC
>.|TRBV5-1|TRBJ2-7|TRBD1
CASSGTGTGYEQYF
TGCGCCAGCAGCGGCACCGGGACAGGGTACGAGCAGTACTTC
>.|TRBV6-1|TRBJ1-5|.
CASRLPGGSNQPQHF
TGTGCCAGCAGATTGCCCGGTGGAAGCAATCAGCCCCAGCATTTT
>.|TRBV4-1|TRBJ2-2|.
CASSQLPGPITGELFF
TGCGCCAGCAGCCAGCTTCCGGGACCCATCACCGGGGAGCTGTTTTTT
>.|TRBV18|TRBJ2-5|.
CASSPNAQETQYF
TGTGCCAGCTCACCAAACGCTCAAGAGACCCAGTACTTC
>.|TRBV7-9|TRBJ2-7|TRBD1
CASTLTGPYEQYF
TGTGCCAGCACCCTGACAGGGCCCTACGAGCAGTACTTC
>.|TRBV29-1|TRBJ2-5|.
CSSEGVFQETQYF
TGCAGCTCCGAGGGGGTTTTTCAAGAGACCCAGTACTTC
>.|TRBV7-9|TRBJ2-7|TRBD1
CASSQDRGHEQYF
TGTGCCAGCAGCCAAGACAGGGGCCACGAGCAGTACTTC
>.|TRBV19|TRBJ1-1|TRBD1
CASSARAGQGMNTEAFF
TGTGCCAGTAGTGCGAGAGCCGGACAGGGAATGAACACTGAAGCTTTCTTT